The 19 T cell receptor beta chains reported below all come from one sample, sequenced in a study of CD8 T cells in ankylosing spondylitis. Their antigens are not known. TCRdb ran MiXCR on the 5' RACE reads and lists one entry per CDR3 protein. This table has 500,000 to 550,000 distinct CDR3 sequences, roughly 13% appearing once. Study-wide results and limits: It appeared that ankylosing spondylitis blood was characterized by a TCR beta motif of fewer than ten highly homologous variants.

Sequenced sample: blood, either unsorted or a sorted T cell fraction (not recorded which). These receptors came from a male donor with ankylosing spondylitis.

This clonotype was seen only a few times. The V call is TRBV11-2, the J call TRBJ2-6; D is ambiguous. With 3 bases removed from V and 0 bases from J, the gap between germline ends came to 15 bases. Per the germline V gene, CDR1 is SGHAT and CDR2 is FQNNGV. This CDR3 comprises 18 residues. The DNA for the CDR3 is TGTGCCAGCAGCTTCTCGGGTGTGGTTTACTCTGGGGCCAACGTCCTGACTTTC. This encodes CASSFSGVVYSGANVLTF.

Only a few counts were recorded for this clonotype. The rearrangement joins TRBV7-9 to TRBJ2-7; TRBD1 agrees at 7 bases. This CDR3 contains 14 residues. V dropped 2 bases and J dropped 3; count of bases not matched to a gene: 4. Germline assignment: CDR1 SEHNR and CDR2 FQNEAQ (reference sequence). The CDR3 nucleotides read TGTGCCAGCAGCTTAATGGCAGGGGGCTACGAGCAGTACTTC. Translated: CASSLMAGGYEQYF.

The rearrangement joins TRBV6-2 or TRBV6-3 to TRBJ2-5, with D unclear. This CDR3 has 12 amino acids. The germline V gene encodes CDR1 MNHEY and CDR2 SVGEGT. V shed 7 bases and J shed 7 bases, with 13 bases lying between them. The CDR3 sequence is CASTLAVGTQYF. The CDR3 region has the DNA TGTGCCAGCACCTTGGCAGTGGGGACCCAGTACTTC.

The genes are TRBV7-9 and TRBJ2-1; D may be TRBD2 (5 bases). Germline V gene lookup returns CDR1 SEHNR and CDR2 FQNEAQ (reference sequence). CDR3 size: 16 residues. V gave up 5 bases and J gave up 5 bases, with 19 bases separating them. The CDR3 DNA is TGTGCCAGCAGCCCCCCCTGGGCAGCCGGGGACAATGAGCAGTTCTTC. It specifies CASSPPWAAGDNEQFF. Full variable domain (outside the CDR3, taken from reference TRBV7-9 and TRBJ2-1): DTGVSQNPRHKITKRGQNVTFRCDPISEHNRLYWYRQTLGQGPEFLTYFQNEAQLEKSRLLSDRFSAERPKGSFSTLEIQRTEQGDSAMYLCASSPPWAAGDNEQFFGPGTRLTVL.

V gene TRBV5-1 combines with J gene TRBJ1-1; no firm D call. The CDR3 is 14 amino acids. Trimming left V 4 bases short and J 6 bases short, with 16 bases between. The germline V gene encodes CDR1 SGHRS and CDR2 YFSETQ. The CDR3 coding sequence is TGCGCCAGCAGCACGGGTCCGATGAATCCTGAAGCTTTCTTT. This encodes CASSTGPMNPEAFF.

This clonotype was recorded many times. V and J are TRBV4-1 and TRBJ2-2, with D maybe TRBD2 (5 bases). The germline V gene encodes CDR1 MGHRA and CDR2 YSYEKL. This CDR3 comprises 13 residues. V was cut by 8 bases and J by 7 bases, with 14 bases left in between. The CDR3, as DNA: TGCGCCAGCTCGATGTATCGGGGCGGGGAGCTGTTTTTT. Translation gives CASSMYRGGELFF.

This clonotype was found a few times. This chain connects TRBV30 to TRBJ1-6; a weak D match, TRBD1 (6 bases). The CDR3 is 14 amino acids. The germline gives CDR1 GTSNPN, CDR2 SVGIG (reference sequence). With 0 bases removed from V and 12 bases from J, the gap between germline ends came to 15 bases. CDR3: CAWSVVGAGIPLHF. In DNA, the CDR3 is TGTGCCTGGAGTGTGGTGGGGGCCGGAATACCCCTCCACTTT.

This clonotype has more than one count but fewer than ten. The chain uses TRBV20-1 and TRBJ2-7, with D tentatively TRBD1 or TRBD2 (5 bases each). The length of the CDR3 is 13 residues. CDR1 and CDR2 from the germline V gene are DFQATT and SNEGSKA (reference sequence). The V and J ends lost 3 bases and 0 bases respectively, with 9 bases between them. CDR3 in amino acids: CSASGAYSYEQYV. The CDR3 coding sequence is TGCAGTGCTAGCGGGGCCTACTCCTACGAGCAGTACGTC.

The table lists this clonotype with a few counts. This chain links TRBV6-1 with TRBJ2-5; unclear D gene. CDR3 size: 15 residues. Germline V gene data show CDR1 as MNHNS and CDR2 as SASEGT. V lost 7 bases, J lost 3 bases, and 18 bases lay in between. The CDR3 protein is CASMGGWGSKETQYF. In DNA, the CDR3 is TGTGCCAGCATGGGTGGGTGGGGATCAAAAGAGACCCAGTACTTC.

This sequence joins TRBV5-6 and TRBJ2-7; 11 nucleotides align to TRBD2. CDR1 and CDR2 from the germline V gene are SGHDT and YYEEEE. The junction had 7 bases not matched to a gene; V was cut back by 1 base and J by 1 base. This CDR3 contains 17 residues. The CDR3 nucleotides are TGTGCCAGCAGCTTGAGGACTAGCGGGCTGTATTCCTACGAGCAGTACTTC. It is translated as CASSLRTSGLYSYEQYF.

The CDR3 coding sequence is TGTGCCAGCAGTGTTGACCGGGACTGGCTGAGCGAGCAGTACTTC. Protein product: CASSVDRDWLSEQYF. The V and J genes are TRBV11-2 and TRBJ2-7; D is perhaps TRBD2 (6 bases). V was clipped by 6 bases and J by 6 bases, with 21 bases between them. The CDR3 sequence is 15 residues long. Germline V gene data show CDR1 as SGHAT and CDR2 as FQNNGV.

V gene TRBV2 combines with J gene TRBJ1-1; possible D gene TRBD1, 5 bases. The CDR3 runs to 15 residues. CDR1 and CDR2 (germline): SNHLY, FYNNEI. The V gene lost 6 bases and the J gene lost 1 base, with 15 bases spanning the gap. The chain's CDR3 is CASRPGGGRNTEAFF. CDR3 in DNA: TGTGCCAGCAGGCCGGGTGGGGGGAGGAACACTGAAGCTTTCTTT.

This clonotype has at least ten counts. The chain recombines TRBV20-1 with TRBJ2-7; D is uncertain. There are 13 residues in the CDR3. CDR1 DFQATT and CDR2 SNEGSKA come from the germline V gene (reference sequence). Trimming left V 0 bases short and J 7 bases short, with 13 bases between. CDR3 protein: CSARDLSRGEQYV. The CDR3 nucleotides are TGCAGTGCTAGAGATCTGTCTAGAGGTGAGCAGTACGTC.

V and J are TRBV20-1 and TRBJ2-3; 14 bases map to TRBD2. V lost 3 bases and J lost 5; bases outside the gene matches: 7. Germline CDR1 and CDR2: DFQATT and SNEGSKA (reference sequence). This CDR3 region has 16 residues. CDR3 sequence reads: CSASEGLAGAGDTQYF. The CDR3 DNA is TGCAGTGCTAGTGAGGGACTAGCGGGAGCCGGAGATACGCAGTATTTT.

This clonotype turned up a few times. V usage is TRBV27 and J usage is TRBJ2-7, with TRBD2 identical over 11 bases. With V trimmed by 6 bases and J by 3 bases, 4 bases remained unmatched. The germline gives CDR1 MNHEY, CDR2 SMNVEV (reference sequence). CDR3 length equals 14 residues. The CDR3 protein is CASSRGTSGYEQYV. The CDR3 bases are TGTGCCAGCAGCCGGGGGACTAGCGGCTACGAGCAGTACGTC.

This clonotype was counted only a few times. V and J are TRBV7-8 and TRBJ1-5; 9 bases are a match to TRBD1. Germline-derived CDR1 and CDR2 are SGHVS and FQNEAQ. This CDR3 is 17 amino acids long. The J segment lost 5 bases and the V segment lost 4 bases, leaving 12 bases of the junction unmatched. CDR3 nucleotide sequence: TGTGCCAGCAGCTCTAGACTACAGGGGGCCGGGGATCAGCCCCAGCATTTT. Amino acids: CASSSRLQGAGDQPQHF.

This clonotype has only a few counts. The CDR3 DNA follows: TGTGCCAGCAGCGACGACAGGGAGGTGAATGAGCAGTTCTTC. As protein: CASSDDREVNEQFF. The gene calls are TRBV27 and TRBJ2-1; TRBD1 is a possible D gene (7 bases). The V and J ends lost 6 bases and 7 bases respectively, with 16 bases between them. This CDR3 region has 14 residues. Germline V gene lookup returns CDR1 MNHEY and CDR2 SMNVEV (reference sequence).

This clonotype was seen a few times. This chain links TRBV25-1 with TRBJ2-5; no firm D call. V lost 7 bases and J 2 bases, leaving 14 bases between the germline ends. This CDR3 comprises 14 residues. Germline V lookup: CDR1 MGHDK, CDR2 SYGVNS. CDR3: CASTLDLTQETQYF. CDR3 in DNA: TGTGCCAGCACTCTAGACCTGACTCAAGAGACCCAGTACTTC.

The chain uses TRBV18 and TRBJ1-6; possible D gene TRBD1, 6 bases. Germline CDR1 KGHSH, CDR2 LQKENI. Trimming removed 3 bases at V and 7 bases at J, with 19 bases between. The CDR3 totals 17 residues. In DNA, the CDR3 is TGTGCCAGCTCACCCGTTGCACAGGGATTTAAGAATTCACCCCTCCACTTT. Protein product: CASSPVAQGFKNSPLHF.